Detailed here is one TCR beta chain. Its antigen is still unknown. The treatment here: around 19 received Ad26.COV2.S at low or high dose, single or two shots; 5 received placebo; per-sample allocation not given. After the first vaccine or placebo injection, samples were drawn on day 63. The assay was immunoSEQ multiplex PCR, and TCRdb's table has in-frame clones only and misses some. The sample lists roughly 320,000 clones, more than 75% occurring once. This specimen comes from a study of Ad26.COV2.S vaccination and SARS-CoV-2 variants. About the study: Intramuscular Ad26.COV2.S at 5x10^10 or 1x10^11 viral particles. Overall study results and limits: Vaccinees and placebo recipients showed similar non-spike TCR breadth. People given the vaccine had a wider spike-specific TCR breadth than placebo recipients did. Total T cell responses may have been underestimated by the TCR breadth and depth analyses.

Between the trimmed V and J ends, which lost 0 bases and 8 bases, there was a span of 13 bases. The germline gives CDR1 PRHDT, CDR2 FYEKMQ (reference sequence). This CDR3 contains 14 residues. The material sequenced was peripheral blood, taken in a trial of Ad26.COV2.S vaccine versus placebo. V and J are TRBV13 and TRBJ1-2; D is unresolved. The sequence derives from a person between 18 and 65 years old who received the Ad26.COV2.S COVID-19 vaccine or a placebo. CDR3 bases: TGTGCCAGCAGCTTAGGGGCAGCCAGTCAGGGCTACACCTTC. Its protein is CASSLGAASQGYTF.